This T cell receptor beta chain was profiled in a study of T cell responses to AZD1222 COVID-19 vaccine. V lost 7 bases to trimming and J lost 0 bases, with 12 bases between them. The CDR3 covers 13 residues. Germline CDR1 reads SQVTM; CDR2 reads ANQGSEA. Data came from immunoSEQ multiplex PCR; TCRdb stores just in-frame clones and leaves some out. Among 140,000 or so clones listed, about 93% were seen once. Regarding the study as a whole: Repertoires were sampled only after the peak T cell response. Increases in Spike-specific TCR breadth and depth were seen after two AZD1222 doses.

Note on this clone: Its antigen is still unknown.

Pooling covered second doses at about 4 or about 12 weeks. This receptor was taken from an adult who received the AZD1222 COVID-19 vaccine. The chain is built from TRBV29-1 and TRBJ1-1; D is unresolved. Source: peripheral blood, taken 28 days after the second AZD1222 dose. The DNA of the CDR3 is TGCAGCGGAGTCTGGACGGTGAACACTGAAGCTTTCTTT. Amino acids: CSGVWTVNTEAFF.